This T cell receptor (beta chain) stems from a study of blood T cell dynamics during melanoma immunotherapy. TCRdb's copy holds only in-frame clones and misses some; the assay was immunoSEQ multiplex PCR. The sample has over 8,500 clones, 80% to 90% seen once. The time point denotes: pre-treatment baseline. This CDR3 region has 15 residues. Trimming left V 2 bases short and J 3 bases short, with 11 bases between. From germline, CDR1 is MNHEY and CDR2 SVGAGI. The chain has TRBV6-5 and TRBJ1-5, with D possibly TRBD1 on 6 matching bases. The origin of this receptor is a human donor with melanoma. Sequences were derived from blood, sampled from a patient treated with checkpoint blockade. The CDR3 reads CASSYAAGDNQPQHF. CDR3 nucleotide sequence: TGTGCCAGCAGTTACGCGGCAGGGGACAATCAGCCCCAGCATTTT.